This TCR beta chain was sequenced during a study of shared clonotypes between healthy human individuals. V lost 4 bases, J lost 4 bases, and 6 bases stayed unmatched. CDR1 and CDR2 (germline): GTSNPN, SVGIG (reference sequence). The CDR3 spans 14 residues. The protocol was immunoSEQ multiplex PCR, while the TCRdb copy is restricted to in-frame clones and leaves out a portion. Among 780,000 or so clones listed, approximately 77% were seen once. The source is a woman aged 25 to 39 in good health. Sample: memory CD4+ T cells sorted from blood. Subset noted: CD45RA-negative fraction. This chain joins TRBV30 and TRBJ1-4, with TRBD1 matching over 7 bases. The CDR3 region is CAWNPGQFNEKLFF. The CDR3 DNA follows: TGTGCCTGGAATCCGGGACAGTTTAATGAAAAACTGTTTTTT.